The rows below give T cell receptor beta chains drawn from one sample of a study of blood T cell repertoires in COVID-19. Only in-frame clones appear in the TCRdb table, and some are missing; sequencing was by immunoSEQ multiplex PCR. The sample shows about 250,000 clones, more than 75% of them seen only once. Sequences were obtained from peripheral blood. The receptors here all came from an older woman who had recovered from COVID-19. The CDR3 runs from the conserved cysteine through the conserved F or W. The order of the fields is J gene, clone size, V gene, D gene, CDR3 DNA, CDR3 protein. A D gene is named only where the DNA matches it firmly. Expanded clones get a size class; other rows say once, few or many, or leave the size out.

>TRBJ2-2|.|TRBV7-3|.
TGTGCCAGCAGCCTACCGAACACCGGGGAGCTGTTTTTT
CASSLPNTGELFF
>TRBJ1-2|few|TRBV12-5|TRBD1
TGTGCTAGTGGTTTGGGGACAGGGACTAATGGCTACACCTTC
CASGLGTGTNGYTF
>TRBJ2-1|.|TRBV6-2/TRBV6-3|TRBD2
TGTGCCAGCAGTTACTCGGGAGGTAGCGGGGGTCTTAACAATGAGCAGTTCTTC
CASSYSGGSGGLNNEQFF
>TRBJ2-2|.|TRBV6-6|TRBD1
TGTGCCAGCAGTCCCCAGATCGGACAGGGGAACACCGGGGAGCTGTTTTTT
CASSPQIGQGNTGELFF
>TRBJ2-7|.|TRBV18|TRBD1
TGTGCCAGCTCACCACCCGTGGGGACAGGGGGCCTCGAGCAGTACTTC
CASSPPVGTGGLEQYF
>TRBJ1-2|.|TRBV7-8|.
TGTGCCAGCAGCTTAGGCGGGGGAATCAGCTATGGCTACACCTTC
CASSLGGGISYGYTF
>TRBJ2-5|.|TRBV5-1|TRBD2
TGCGCCAGCAGCACTTATAGCGGGGCCCCTGGGGAGACCCAGTACTTC
CASSTYSGAPGETQYF
>TRBJ1-2|.|TRBV18|.
TGTGCCAGCTCATCGAGTTATGGCTACACCTTC
CASSSSYGYTF
>TRBJ1-2|.|TRBV12-5|.
TGTGCTAGTGGCCTCGCAGGCGGCTACACCTTC
CASGLAGGYTF
>TRBJ1-2|.|TRBV5-1|TRBD1
TGCGCCAGCAGCTTGAATACAGGGGGCGGGTATGGCTACACCTTC
CASSLNTGGGYGYTF
>TRBJ2-7|few|TRBV5-6|TRBD1
TGTGCCAGCAGCTTGGTAGACAGGGGACCTTCCGCCGAGCAGTACTTC
CASSLVDRGPSAEQYF
>TRBJ2-1|.|TRBV6-5|.
TGTGCCAGCAGATGGGACAAATACAATGAGCAGTTCTTC
CASRWDKYNEQFF
>TRBJ2-7|once|TRBV18|.
TGTGCCAGCTCACGGTCGGCGGTTACCTACGAGCAGTACTTC
CASSRSAVTYEQYF
>TRBJ1-1|.|TRBV12-3/TRBV12-4|.
TGTGCCAGCAGTTTTGGTAGGAACACTGAAGCTTTCTTT
CASSFGRNTEAFF
>TRBJ2-7|.|TRBV7-3|TRBD2
TGTGCCAGCAGCTTTACCGGCGGGGGAGAATACGAGCAGTACTTC
CASSFTGGGEYEQYF
>TRBJ2-1|once|TRBV18|TRBD1
TGTGCCAGCCTTTCGCCGGGACAGAGGTTTTACAATGAGCAGTTCTTC
CASLSPGQRFYNEQFF
>TRBJ2-5|.|TRBV5-1|TRBD1
TGCGCCAGCAGCTTCGAAGGTGACAGGGTAGAGACCCAGTACTTC
CASSFEGDRVETQYF
>TRBJ2-7|.|TRBV20-1|.
TGCAGTGCTAGTCAGACAATGAGGGGGAACTTC
CSASQTMRGNF
>TRBJ2-3|.|TRBV5-1|TRBD2
TGCGCCAGCAGCCCTCCGACTAGCGTGGGAGATACGCAGTATTTT
CASSPPTSVGDTQYF
>TRBJ2-5|.|TRBV5-1|.
TGCGCCAGCAGCTTGGAGTCCGGGGAAGAGACCCAGTACTTC
CASSLESGEETQYF
>TRBJ1-1|.|TRBV19|TRBD1
TGTGCCACTAGGGACAGCTCAGAAGCTTTCTTT
CATRDSSEAFF
>TRBJ1-2|.|TRBV19|.
TGTGCCAGTAGTACCCTACAGGCGCCCCTTAACTATGGCTACACCTTC
CASSTLQAPLNYGYTF
>TRBJ2-7|once|TRBV4-3|TRBD2
TGCGCCAGCAGCCATGATGTGACTAGCGGCCTAAACGAGCAGTACTTC
CASSHDVTSGLNEQYF
>TRBJ2-3|.|TRBV29-1|.
TGCAGCGCTCAACAGGGTGGTGCAGATACGCAGTATTTT
CSAQQGGADTQYF
>TRBJ2-7|.|TRBV28|.
TGTGCCAGTTTGGGGCGCTCCTACGAGCAGTACTTC
CASLGRSYEQYF
>TRBJ2-5|once|TRBV5-8|.
TGTGCCAGCAGCCCCAGCATGCCCCTGCGCGGTAGCCAGTACTTC
CASSPSMPLRGSQYF
>TRBJ1-5|.|TRBV27|.
TGTGCCAGCAGCCTCCTCAGGGGAGTTCAGCCCCAGCATTTT
CASSLLRGVQPQHF
>TRBJ1-6|.|TRBV5-1|.
TGCGCCAGCAGCACACAGGGTTGGGATAATTCACCCCTCCACTTT
CASSTQGWDNSPLHF
>TRBJ1-1|.|TRBV4-2|TRBD1
TGTGCCAGCAGCGACCGACAGGGGATGAACACTGAAGCTTTCTTT
CASSDRQGMNTEAFF
>TRBJ1-2|.|TRBV18|TRBD1
TGTGCCAGCTCACCAGAACAGGGGGCATATGGCTACACCTTC
CASSPEQGAYGYTF
>TRBJ1-2|.|TRBV11-2|TRBD1
TGTGCCAGCAGCCGATTAACCGGGACAGGGTCTGGGGGTTCTGGCTACACCTTC
CASSRLTGTGSGGSGYTF
>TRBJ1-2|.|TRBV5-6|.
TGTGCCAGCAGCTGGTGGGGACACCCGGCGGTGGGCTACACCTTC
CASSWWGHPAVGYTF
>TRBJ1-1|.|TRBV3-1/TRBV3-2|.
TGTGCCAGCAGCCAAAGGGGCATTGCCACTGAAGCTTTCTTT
CASSQRGIATEAFF
>TRBJ1-2|.|TRBV19|TRBD1
TGTGCCAGTAGTATCCCGGGACAGGGGGTAACCTTC
CASSIPGQGVTF
>TRBJ1-2|.|TRBV5-1|.
TGCGCCAGCAGCCCGGATAGGGGAGGCTACACCTTC
CASSPDRGGYTF